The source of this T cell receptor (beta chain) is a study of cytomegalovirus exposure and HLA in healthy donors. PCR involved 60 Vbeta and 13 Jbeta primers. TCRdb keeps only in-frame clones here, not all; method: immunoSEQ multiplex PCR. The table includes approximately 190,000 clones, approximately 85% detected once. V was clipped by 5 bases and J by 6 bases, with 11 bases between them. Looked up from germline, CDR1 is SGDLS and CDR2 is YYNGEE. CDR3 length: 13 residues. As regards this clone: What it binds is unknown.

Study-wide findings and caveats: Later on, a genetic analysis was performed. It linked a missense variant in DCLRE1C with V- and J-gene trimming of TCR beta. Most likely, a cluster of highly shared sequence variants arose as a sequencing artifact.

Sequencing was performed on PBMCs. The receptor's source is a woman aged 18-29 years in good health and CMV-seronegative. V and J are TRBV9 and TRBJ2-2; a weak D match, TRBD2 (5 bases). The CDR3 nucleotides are TGTGCCAGCAGTCGTCCCGGGGCCGGGGAGCTGTTTTTT. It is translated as CASSRPGAGELFF.